This T cell receptor beta chain comes out of a study of blood T cell repertoires in COVID-19. Across the whole study: The United States, Italy and Spain provided the acute and convalescent COVID-19 samples. Sources were T cells, B-cell-depleted T cells, or PBMCs; the material itself was cDNA or gDNA.

Seattle participants joined during active infection and were tracked over time. Original analysis: Reference gene primer amplification gave nucleated cell count estimates. The method was immunoSEQ multiplex PCR; TCRdb's version includes in-frame clones alone and lacks a portion of them. V, J and clone size were drawn from that table, and D and trimming were deduced from the DNA. The sample holds about 230,000 clones, approximately 85% seen once. Looked up from germline, CDR1 is LGHNA and CDR2 is YNFKEQ. The CDR3 is 15 amino acids. The V gene end was trimmed by 0 bases and the J gene end by 1 base; junction bases not matched to a gene: 2.

What was sequenced was peripheral blood. The clonotype was recovered from a man aged 50-60 years with COVID-19, enrolled during active disease. The V call is TRBV4-2, the J call TRBJ2-5; TRBD2 matches at 7 bases. For the CDR3, the DNA is TGTGCCAGCAGCCAAGAGGCTAGCGGCCAAGAGACCCAGTACTTC. Protein product: CASSQEASGQETQYF.